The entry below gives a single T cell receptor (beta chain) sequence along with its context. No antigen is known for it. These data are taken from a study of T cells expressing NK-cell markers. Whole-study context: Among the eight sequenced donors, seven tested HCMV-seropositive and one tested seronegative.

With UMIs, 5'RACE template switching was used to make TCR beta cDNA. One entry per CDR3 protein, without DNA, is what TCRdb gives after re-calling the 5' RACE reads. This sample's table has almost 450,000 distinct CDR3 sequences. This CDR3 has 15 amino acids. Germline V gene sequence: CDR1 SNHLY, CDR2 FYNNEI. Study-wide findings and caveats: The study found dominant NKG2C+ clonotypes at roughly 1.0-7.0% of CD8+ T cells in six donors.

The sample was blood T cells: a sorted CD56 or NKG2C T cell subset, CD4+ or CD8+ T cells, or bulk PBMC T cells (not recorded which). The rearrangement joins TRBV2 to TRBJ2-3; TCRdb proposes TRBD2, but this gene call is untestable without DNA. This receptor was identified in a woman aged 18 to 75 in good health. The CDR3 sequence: CASRGRRDKADTQYF.